This T cell receptor beta chain was identified during a study of cytomegalovirus exposure and HLA in healthy donors. 13 Jbeta primers and 60 Vbeta primers were used for the PCR. Libraries were prepared by immunoSEQ multiplex PCR; TCRdb keeps only in-frame clonotypes and omits some of them. This sample has about 170,000 clones, with roughly 84% found just once. Findings and caveats of the study: High sensitivity and specificity were reportedly achieved when the classifier diagnosed cytomegalovirus status.

With respect to this clone: Its antigen is unidentified.

Germline-derived CDR1 and CDR2 are LGHNT and FRNRAP. The CDR3 is 14 residues long. V dropped 7 bases and J dropped 4; count of bases not matched to a gene: 6. The sequence was collected from a male donor in good health and CMV-seronegative. The sample taken for sequencing was PBMCs. The chain employs TRBV12-5 and TRBJ2-3, with 9 bases identical to TRBD1. CDR3 nucleotide sequence: TGTGCTAGTGCCCGGACAGGGGCCTCAGATACGCAGTATTTT. This codes for CASARTGASDTQYF.